These 2 T cell receptor beta chains originate from one sample sequenced in a study of radiation and T cells in renal cell carcinoma. Time point denoted: blood 4 weeks post-SBRT, at nephrectomy. Treatment given: 15 Gy SBRT to primary tumor, nephrectomy 4 weeks later. Repertoires were generated with immunoSEQ multiplex PCR, while TCRdb's copy carries only in-frame clones and drops some. The sample includes fewer than 200,000 clones, around 90% of them seen just once. The sample was blood, taken from a patient whose treatment included radiotherapy and nephrectomy. Source of these receptors: a woman between 45 and 60 years old with renal cell carcinoma.

The chain is built from TRBV4-1 and TRBJ2-5; 11 positions match TRBD2. The germline V gene encodes CDR1 MGHRA and CDR2 YSYEKL. Trimming at V came to 1 base and at J to 3 bases, leaving 4 bases not matched to a gene. This CDR3 spans 16 amino acids. The CDR3: CASSQGSLAGEETQYF. CDR3 DNA sequence: TGCGCCAGCAGCCAAGGGTCACTAGCGGGGGAAGAGACCCAGTACTTC.

V usage is TRBV5-1 and J usage is TRBJ1-5; 8 positions agree with TRBD1. The trim removed 1 base at V and 5 bases at J, leaving 2 bases unmatched. The CDR3 is 14 amino acids. The germline V gene has CDR1 SGHRS and CDR2 YFSETQ. The CDR3 reads CASSLRQGHQPQHF. The CDR3 region has the DNA TGCGCCAGCAGCTTGAGACAGGGGCATCAGCCCCAGCATTTT.